The 22 T cell receptor beta chains below all came from one sample that was sequenced in a study of T cell responses to AZD1222 COVID-19 vaccine. This table comes from immunoSEQ multiplex PCR, and its TCRdb copy is limited to in-frame clones, with some not included. The repertoire has 90,000 to 110,000 clones, over 75% of them found once; the top ten carry less than 4.5%. The sample here was peripheral blood, taken 28 days after the second AZD1222 dose. The receptor set was obtained from an adult who received the AZD1222 COVID-19 vaccine.

The chain uses TRBV6-8 and TRBJ2-5; 9 bases map to TRBD2. This CDR3 has 17 amino acids. Germline V CDR1 and CDR2: MNHGY, SAAAGT. V lost 2 bases, J lost 4 bases, and 11 bases stayed unmatched. CDR3 nucleotides: TGTGCCAGCAGTTACCCTCGGGCTAGCGGGGCTATAGAGACCCAGTACTTC. It translates to CASSYPRASGAIETQYF.

This clone was seen only a few times. The chain couples TRBV6-1 to TRBJ2-7; 11 bases match TRBD1. CDR3 size: 15 residues. Per the germline V gene, CDR1 is MNHNS and CDR2 is SASEGT. V shed 1 base, J shed 3 bases, and the junction held 2 bases outside the gene matches. CDR3 nucleotide sequence: TGTGCCAGCAGTGAAGACGGGACAGGGGGCTACGAGCAGTACTTC. Protein product: CASSEDGTGGYEQYF.

The rearrangement uses TRBV7-9 and TRBJ1-1; D gene ambiguous. Germline CDR1 reads SEHNR; CDR2 reads FQNEAQ (reference sequence). This CDR3 region has 14 residues. V was clipped by 0 bases and J by 3 bases, with 8 bases between them. For the CDR3, the DNA is TGTGCCAGCAGCTTAGCGAAGGTGGACACTGAAGCTTTCTTT. Encoded protein: CASSLAKVDTEAFF.

The rearrangement uses TRBV5-3 and TRBJ1-3; 7 bases align to TRBD1. TRBV5-3 is recorded as an ORF, its role being uncertain. This CDR3 has 16 residues. V lost 4 bases and J lost 2; bases outside the gene matches: 9. CDR3 residues: CARSQGEDRAGNTIYF. The CDR3, as DNA: TGTGCCAGAAGCCAGGGGGAAGACAGGGCTGGAAACACCATATATTTT.

This chain connects TRBV5-6 to TRBJ2-3; TRBD2 aligns across 10 bases. This CDR3 has 18 residues. In germline, CDR1 is SGHDT, CDR2 YYEEEE. J gave up 2 bases and V 2 bases, and 11 bases lay outside the gene matches. CDR3 sequence reads: CASSFQNRLAGLTDTQYF. DNA for the CDR3: TGTGCCAGCAGCTTCCAAAACCGACTAGCGGGTCTCACAGATACGCAGTATTTT.

Points on this clone: At one end, the junction sequence differs from germline, possibly due to a read error. The rearrangement links TRBV18 to TRBJ2-1, with D possibly TRBD2 on 5 matching bases. This CDR3 is built from 14 residues. CDR1 and CDR2 from the germline V gene are KGHSH and LQKENI. CDR3 in amino acids: CASSTDSTYDEQFF. In nucleotides, the CDR3 is TGTGCCAGCTCGACGGACTCCACCTACGATGAGCAGTTCTTC.

The V and J genes are TRBV27 and TRBJ2-1, with 11 bases lining up with TRBD2. Trimming removed 6 bases from V and 4 bases from J; junction bases left unmatched: 8. This CDR3 is 16 amino acids long. CDR1 is MNHEY and CDR2 is SMNVEV in the germline V gene (reference sequence). The chain's CDR3 is CASSKTSGISYNEQFF. The CDR3 bases are TGTGCCAGCAGCAAGACTAGCGGGATTAGTTACAATGAGCAGTTCTTC.

The chain combines TRBV11-3 with TRBJ2-6; maybe TRBD1 (6 bases). V was cut by 3 bases and J by 0 bases, with 18 bases left in between. The CDR3 consists of 19 residues. Per the germline V gene, CDR1 is SGHNT and CDR2 is YENEEA. CDR3 in DNA: TGTGCCAGCAGCTTGGGTCAGACAGGCCGACCCTCTGGGGCCAACGTCCTGACTTTC. Its protein product is CASSLGQTGRPSGANVLTF.

The rearrangement joins TRBV5-1 to TRBJ1-3; 7 positions agree with TRBD1. With 4 bases clipped from V and 1 base from J, the junction kept 8 bases outside the gene matches. CDR1 and CDR2 (germline): SGHRS, YFSETQ. The CDR3 loop spans 16 amino acids. The CDR3 DNA sequence: TGCGCCAGCAGCCCGCCCGGACAGGTATCTGGAAACACCATATATTTT. Encoded protein: CASSPPGQVSGNTIYF.

This clone was counted only a few times. The chain is built from TRBV2 and TRBJ2-7; 8 bases are a match to TRBD1. Trimming removed 5 bases from V and 7 bases from J; junction bases left unmatched: 13. Looked up from germline, CDR1 is SNHLY and CDR2 is FYNNEI. The length of the CDR3 is 15 residues. CDR3 nucleotides: TGTGCCAGCAGTAATCTTGGACAGGGTTCGGAAGAGCAGTACTTC. Protein: CASSNLGQGSEEQYF.

The J gene is TRBJ2-7, the V gene TRBV5-3; possibly TRBD1 for D (6 bases). TRBV5-3 is annotated as an ORF whose role is uncertain. Trimming shortened V by 1 base and J by 5 bases, and 13 bases separated the two germline ends. The CDR3 extends over 14 amino acids. In DNA, the CDR3 is TGTGCCAGAAGCTTGTCACTACAGGGCAACGAGCAGTACTTC. It codes for CARSLSLQGNEQYF.

The V call is TRBV6-5, the J call TRBJ1-1, with 8 positions matching TRBD1. The CDR3 covers 14 residues. CDR1 and CDR2 (germline): MNHEY, SVGAGI. The V segment lost 7 bases and the J segment 1 base; nucleotides outside the gene matches: 5. The CDR3 nucleotides are TGTGCCAGCACCTCAGGACAGGGGAACACTGAAGCTTTCTTT. It codes for CASTSGQGNTEAFF.

This CDR3 reads CASSPKYEYNTEAFF. For the CDR3, the DNA is TGTGCCAGCTCACCAAAATACGAGTATAACACTGAAGCTTTCTTT. The genes are TRBV18 and TRBJ1-1; D unresolved. Per germline, CDR1 KGHSH and CDR2 LQKENI. V lost 2 bases, J lost 2 bases, and 12 bases lay in between. The CDR3 is 15 amino acids.

The chain employs TRBV28 and TRBJ1-5; D not certain. Between the trimmed V and J ends, which lost 9 bases and 2 bases, there was a span of 17 bases. The length of the CDR3 is 15 residues. The germline V gene has CDR1 MDHEN and CDR2 SYDVKM. The CDR3 protein is CASFSPLLGNQPQHF. The DNA for the CDR3 is TGTGCCAGTTTTTCCCCATTGTTGGGCAATCAGCCCCAGCATTTT.

V and J are TRBV7-6 and TRBJ1-5; D is uncertain. The germline CDR1 and CDR2 sequences are SGHVS and FNYEAQ. The CDR3 extends over 15 amino acids. V lost 1 base to trimming and J lost 2 bases, with 9 bases between them. The CDR3 nucleotides are TGTGCCAGCAGCTTAGGACAATCTGGCAATCAGCCCCAGCATTTT. Amino acid sequence: CASSLGQSGNQPQHF.

V gene TRBV2 combines with J gene TRBJ2-3, with 15 bases aligning to TRBD2. Germline values: CDR1 SNHLY, CDR2 FYNNEI. The CDR3 runs 19 residues. The V segment lost 3 bases and the J segment 4 bases; nucleotides outside the gene matches: 11. In DNA form, the CDR3 reads TGTGCCAGCAGTGATCCGTGGACTAGCGGGAGGGCCGACGCAGATACGCAGTATTTT. Encoded protein: CASSDPWTSGRADADTQYF.

This clone has more than one count but fewer than ten. The J gene is TRBJ1-1, the V gene TRBV2; TRBD1 matches 7 bases. CDR1 and CDR2 (germline): SNHLY, FYNNEI. CDR3 size: 16 residues. The V and J ends lost 3 bases and 3 bases, in that order; junction bases with no gene match: 10. In DNA form, the CDR3 reads TGTGCCAGCAGTGACCCGAGACAGGGAACCCACACTGAAGCTTTCTTT. It translates to CASSDPRQGTHTEAFF.

The chain employs TRBV28 and TRBJ1-5; 9 positions agree with TRBD1. From germline, CDR1 is MDHEN and CDR2 SYDVKM. J lost 7 bases, V lost 6 bases, and 7 bases had no gene match. The CDR3 consists of 14 residues. The CDR3 protein is CASSNRGRGQPQHF. The DNA for the CDR3 is TGTGCCAGCAGCAACAGGGGGCGCGGACAGCCCCAGCATTTT.

The chain couples TRBV7-2 to TRBJ2-1; D perhaps matches TRBD2 (6 bases). Trimming took off 3 bases at V and 5 bases at J, with 17 bases between the two ends. There are 16 residues in the CDR3. Germline loops: CDR1 SGHTA, CDR2 FQGNSA. As DNA, the CDR3 is TGTGCCAGCAGCTTCAACAACCCCGGGAGTAACAATGAGCAGTTCTTC. Protein sequence: CASSFNNPGSNNEQFF.

The rearrangement links TRBV6-4 to TRBJ1-1, with TRBD1 as a possible D gene (5 bases). This CDR3 has 16 residues. In germline, CDR1 is MRHNA, CDR2 SNTAGT. V was cut by 6 bases and J by 1 base, with 18 bases left in between. This CDR3 reads CASRGPAGPGNTEAFF. CDR3 nucleotide sequence: TGTGCCAGCAGGGGACCCGCGGGCCCGGGGAACACTGAAGCTTTCTTT.

The sample holds one count of this clone. The chain employs TRBV7-9 and TRBJ2-7; D is possibly TRBD2 (6 bases). From germline, CDR1 is SEHNR and CDR2 FQNEAQ (reference sequence). Trimming took off 1 base at V and 2 bases at J, with 9 bases between the two ends. The CDR3 runs 14 residues. CDR3 region: CASSLGRGTYEQYF. DNA for the CDR3: TGTGCCAGCAGCTTAGGGAGGGGTACCTACGAGCAGTACTTC.

This clone was counted between two and nine times. The sample has other DNA sequences that encode this CDR3 too. V and J are TRBV7-2 and TRBJ2-7, with 8 nucleotides matching TRBD1. The germline V gene encodes CDR1 SGHTA and CDR2 FQGNSA. The V gene end was trimmed by 3 bases and the J gene end by 1 base; junction bases not matched to a gene: 5. The CDR3 loop spans 15 amino acids. CDR3 sequence (DNA): TGTGCCAGCAGCTTTACCGGGACAGGTTCCTACGAGCAGTACTTC. This codes for CASSFTGTGSYEQYF.